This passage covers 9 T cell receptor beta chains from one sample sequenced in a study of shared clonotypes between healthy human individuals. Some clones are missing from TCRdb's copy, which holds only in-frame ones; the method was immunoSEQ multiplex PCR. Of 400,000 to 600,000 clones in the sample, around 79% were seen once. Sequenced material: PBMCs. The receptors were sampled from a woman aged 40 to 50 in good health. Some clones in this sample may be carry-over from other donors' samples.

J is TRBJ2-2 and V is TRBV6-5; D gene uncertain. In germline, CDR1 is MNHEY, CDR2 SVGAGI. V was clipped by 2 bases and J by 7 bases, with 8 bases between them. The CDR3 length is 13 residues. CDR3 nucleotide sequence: TGTGCCAGCAGTTACATCCAAGTCGGGGAGCTGTTTTTT. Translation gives CASSYIQVGELFF.

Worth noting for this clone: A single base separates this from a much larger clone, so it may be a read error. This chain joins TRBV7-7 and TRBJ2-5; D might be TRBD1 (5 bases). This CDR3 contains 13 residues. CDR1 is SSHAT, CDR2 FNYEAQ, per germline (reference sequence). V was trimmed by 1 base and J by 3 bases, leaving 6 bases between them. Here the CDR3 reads CASSLVQEETQYF. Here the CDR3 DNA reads TGTGCCAGCAGCTTAGTACAGGAAGAGACCCAGTACTTC.

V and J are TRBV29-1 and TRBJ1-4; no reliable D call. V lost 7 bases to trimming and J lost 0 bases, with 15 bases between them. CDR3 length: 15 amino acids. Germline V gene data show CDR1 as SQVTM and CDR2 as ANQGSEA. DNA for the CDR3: TGCAGCGCTAAGCGGGCGGCGGCAACTAATGAAAAACTGTTTTTT. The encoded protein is CSAKRAAATNEKLFF.

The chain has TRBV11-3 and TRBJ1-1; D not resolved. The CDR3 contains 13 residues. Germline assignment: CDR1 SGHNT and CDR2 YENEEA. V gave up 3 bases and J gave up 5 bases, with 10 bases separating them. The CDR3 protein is CASSFARETEAFF. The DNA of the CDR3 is TGTGCCAGCAGCTTCGCGAGGGAAACTGAAGCTTTCTTT.

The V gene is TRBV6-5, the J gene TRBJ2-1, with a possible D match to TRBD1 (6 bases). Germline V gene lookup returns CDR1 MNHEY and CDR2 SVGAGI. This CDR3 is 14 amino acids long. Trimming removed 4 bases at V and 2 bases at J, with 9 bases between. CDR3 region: CASSFGQPYNEQFF. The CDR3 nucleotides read TGTGCCAGCAGTTTCGGACAGCCCTACAATGAGCAGTTCTTC.

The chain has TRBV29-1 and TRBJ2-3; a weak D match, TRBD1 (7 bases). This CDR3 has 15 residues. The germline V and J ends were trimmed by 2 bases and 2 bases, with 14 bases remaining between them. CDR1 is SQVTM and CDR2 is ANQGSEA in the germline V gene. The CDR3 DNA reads TGCAGCGTTGAAAGGCAGGGGGGAACCACAGATACGCAGTATTTT. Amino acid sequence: CSVERQGGTTDTQYF.

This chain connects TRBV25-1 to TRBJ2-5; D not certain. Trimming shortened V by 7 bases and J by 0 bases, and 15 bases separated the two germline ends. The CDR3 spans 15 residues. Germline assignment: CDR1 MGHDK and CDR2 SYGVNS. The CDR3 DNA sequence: TGTGCCAGCATCGGTCGGCTGACATACCAAGAGACCCAGTACTTC. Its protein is CASIGRLTYQETQYF.

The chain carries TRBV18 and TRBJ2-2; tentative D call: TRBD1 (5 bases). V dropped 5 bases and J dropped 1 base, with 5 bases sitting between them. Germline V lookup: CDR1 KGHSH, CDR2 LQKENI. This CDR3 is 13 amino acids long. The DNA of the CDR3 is TGTGCCAGCTCAGGACAGAACACCGGGGAGCTGTTTTTT. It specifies CASSGQNTGELFF.

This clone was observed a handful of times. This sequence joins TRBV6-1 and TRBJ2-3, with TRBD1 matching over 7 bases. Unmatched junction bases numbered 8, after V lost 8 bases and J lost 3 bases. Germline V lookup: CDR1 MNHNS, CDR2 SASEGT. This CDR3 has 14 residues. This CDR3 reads CASLKGQRTDTQYF. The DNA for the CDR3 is TGTGCCAGCTTAAAGGGACAGCGAACAGATACGCAGTATTTT.